This T cell receptor (beta chain) was sequenced for a study of cytomegalovirus exposure and HLA in healthy donors. Study details: Some 91 million unique TCRs from HLA-typed donors were held in an early release of data. The study's findings and limits: Researchers catalogued roughly 170 TCR beta chains as cytomegalovirus-associated. Sequencing likely produced, as an artifact, a cluster of highly shared sequence variants.

The CDR3 is 12 residues long. The V and J ends lost 8 bases and 4 bases, in that order; junction bases with no gene match: 3. Germline V gene data show CDR1 as MNHNS and CDR2 as SASEGT. Researchers ran the PCR with 60 Vbeta and 13 Jbeta primers. Assay used: immunoSEQ multiplex PCR; TCRdb lists only in-frame clones, some missing. The sample contains fewer than 140,000 clones, 65% to 90% of which appear only once. This clone was detected only a few times. What it recognizes is unknown. The gene calls are TRBV6-1 and TRBJ2-7; 9 bases align to TRBD1. Sequences were obtained from PBMCs. This sequence originates from a man aged 50 to 59 in good health and CMV-seronegative. The CDR3 DNA is TGTGCCAGCCAACAGGGGGCTTACGAGCAGTACTTC. It encodes CASQQGAYEQYF.